One and the same sample provided the 5 T cell receptor beta chains below, sequenced in a study of cytomegalovirus exposure and HLA in healthy donors. The PCR made use of 60 Vbeta and 13 Jbeta primers. TCRdb keeps only in-frame clones here, not all; method: immunoSEQ multiplex PCR. Listed are some 180,000 clones; 6.5% falls within the top ten. Sequenced sample: PBMCs. These receptors were collected from a man aged 30-40 years in good health and CMV-seronegative.

The chain employs TRBV6-6 and TRBJ1-1, with TRBD1 as a possible D gene (5 bases). The CDR3 spans 13 residues. Trimming removed 7 bases at V and 0 bases at J, with 9 bases between. In germline, CDR1 is MNHNY, CDR2 SVGAGI (reference sequence). The CDR3 DNA reads as TGTGCCAGCACGGCAGGGATGAACACTGAAGCTTTCTTT. Amino acid sequence: CASTAGMNTEAFF.

The J gene is TRBJ2-1, the V gene TRBV6-1; D ambiguous. Germline loops: CDR1 MNHNS, CDR2 SASEGT. This CDR3 comprises 13 residues. The V gene lost 2 bases and the J gene lost 10 bases, with 12 bases spanning the gap. CDR3 nucleotide sequence: TGTGCCAGCAGTGAATTGGGCTTTGGGGAGCAGTTCTTC. Translating gives CASSELGFGEQFF.

V is TRBV11-2 and J is TRBJ2-5, with D possibly being TRBD2 (7 bases). Germline lookup yields CDR1 SGHAT and CDR2 FQNNGV. The V end was cut by 4 bases, the J end by 11 bases, with 23 bases between. This CDR3 region has 15 residues. The CDR3 DNA sequence: TGTGCCAGCAGCTCTCTTAAGGGGGAGGGCCGTGAGCAGTACTTC. Amino acid sequence: CASSSLKGEGREQYF.

The genes are TRBV27 and TRBJ1-1, with TRBD1 matching over 10 bases. This CDR3 comprises 14 residues. V dropped 6 bases and J dropped 5; count of bases not matched to a gene: 6. Germline-derived CDR1 and CDR2 are MNHEY and SMNVEV (reference sequence). CDR3 nucleotide sequence: TGTGCCAGCAGGGAGGACAGGGGGGTTACTGAAGCTTTCTTT. It translates to CASREDRGVTEAFF.

The chain uses TRBV7-6 and TRBJ2-1; D not resolved. This CDR3 region has 12 residues. Trimming shortened V by 3 bases and J by 6 bases, and 6 bases separated the two germline ends. The germline V gene has CDR1 SGHVS and CDR2 FNYEAQ. The CDR3 DNA reads TGTGCCAGCAGCTTCGGTCCCAATGAGCAGTTCTTC. Protein: CASSFGPNEQFF. Variable domain in full (rest from reference TRBV7-6 and TRBJ2-1): GAGVSQSPRYKVTKRGQDVALRCDPISGHVSLYWYRQALGQGPEFLTYFNYEAQQDKSGLPNDRFSAERPEGSISTLTIQRTEQRDSAMYRCASSFGPNEQFFGPGTRLTVL.